The TCR beta chain under discussion was sequenced for a study of OX40 agonist ivuxolimab in advanced cancers. Here immunoSEQ multiplex PCR was the method, and the copy in TCRdb shows in-frame clones only, minus some. The table shows 70,000 or so clones, with around 90% occurring only once. Findings and limits, study-wide: The study did not work out the antigen specificity of the expanded peripheral T cells. Mean expanded clone counts were higher in CD8+ than CD4+ T cells. The authors also found low normalized T-cell clonal expansion in some nonresponders.

Trimming cost V 7 bases and J 5 bases, with 17 bases left between them. This CDR3 spans 14 amino acids. CDR1 and CDR2 (germline): SNHLY, FYNNEI. Points on this clone: Antigen unknown.

This receptor was obtained from an adult with an advanced solid tumor such as melanoma, head and neck, liver or kidney cancer. V and J are TRBV2 and TRBJ2-5; D is undetermined. Sample: CD4+ or CD8+ T cells sorted from blood, taken in a trial of the OX40 agonist ivuxolimab. CDR3 in amino acids: CASKGIVGRETQYF. CDR3 bases: TGTGCCAGCAAAGGCATTGTAGGCCGGGAGACCCAGTACTTC.